One sample yielded the 11 T cell receptor beta chains listed below, sequenced in a study of graft-versus-host responses after intestinal transplantation. Clones were read by immunoSEQ multiplex PCR, and TCRdb kept only the in-frame ones, dropping some. The sample holds 130,000 to 150,000 clones, 80% to 95% seen once. These receptors have no identified antigens. Here the sequenced sample was unstimulated CD4+ T cells sorted from spleen or lymph node cells, taken before intestinal transplant. The receptors derive from a human donor who received an intestinal transplant.

V gene TRBV7-2 combines with J gene TRBJ1-5; D unclear. The CDR3 has 12 amino acids. V gave up 3 bases and J gave up 7 bases, with 7 bases separating them. Germline CDR1 reads SGHTA; CDR2 reads FQGNSA. DNA of the CDR3: TGTGCCAGCAGCTTCCTGGACCAGCCCCAGCATTTT. This codes for CASSFLDQPQHF.

A few counts support this clone. The V and J genes are TRBV28 and TRBJ2-7; 10 bases fit TRBD1. CDR1 MDHEN and CDR2 SYDVKM come from the germline V gene. J was trimmed by 7 bases and V by 5 bases; bases with no gene match: 8. The CDR3 has 14 residues. CDR3 in amino acids: CASSVRQGAQEQYF. The DNA of the CDR3 is TGTGCCAGCAGTGTACGACAGGGGGCACAGGAGCAGTACTTC. The entire variable domain, with the rest obtained from reference TRBV28 and TRBJ2-7, is as follows: DVKVTQSSRYLVKRTGEKVFLECVQDMDHENMFWYRQDPGLGLRLIYFSYDVKMKEKGDIPEGYSVSREKKERFSLILESASTNQTSMYLCASSVRQGAQEQYFGPGTRLTVT.

This clone has a single count. CDR3 in amino acids: CASSLGAWEANYGYTF. The DNA of the CDR3 is TGCGCCAGCAGCTTGGGGGCTTGGGAAGCTAACTATGGCTACACCTTC. The V gene is TRBV5-1, the J gene TRBJ1-2; no definite D call. Germline assignment: CDR1 SGHRS and CDR2 YFSETQ. Deletions cut 0 bases from V and 0 bases from J, with 12 bases between. The CDR3 contains 16 residues.

Regarding this clone: The same CDR3 also results from other DNA sequences found in this sample. The chain combines TRBV30 with TRBJ2-7, with TRBD2 matching 7 bases. Per the germline V gene, CDR1 is GTSNPN and CDR2 is SVGIG (reference sequence). The CDR3 has 13 amino acids. The J segment lost 3 bases and the V segment lost 0 bases, leaving 2 bases of the junction unmatched. CDR3 region: CAWSVGRVYEQYF. The CDR3 DNA follows: TGTGCCTGGAGTGTGGGGAGGGTCTACGAGCAGTACTTC. Full variable domain (rest looked up from reference TRBV30 and TRBJ2-7): SQTIHQWPATLVQPVGSPLSLECTVEGTSNPNLYWYRQAAGRGLQLLFYSVGIGQISSEVPQNLSASRPQDRQFILSSKKLLLSDSGFYLCAWSVGRVYEQYFGPGTRLTVT.

V usage is TRBV7-2 and J usage is TRBJ2-1, with 7 bases that match TRBD1. Germline assignment: CDR1 SGHTA and CDR2 FQGNSA. CDR3 length: 16 residues. Trimming cost V 2 bases and J 2 bases; bases outside gene matches: 6. This chain's CDR3 is CASSLRGRSTYNEQFF. Here the CDR3 DNA reads TGTGCCAGCAGCTTAAGGGGGCGTTCTACCTACAATGAGCAGTTCTTC.

The V gene is TRBV5-1, the J gene TRBJ2-5; no firm D call. This CDR3 comprises 14 residues. The germline CDR1 and CDR2 sequences are SGHRS and YFSETQ. The V end lost 4 bases, the J end lost 5 bases, and 15 bases lay between the germline ends. CDR3 nucleotide sequence: TGCGCCAGCAGCGCGGCTCACCCTTGGGAGACCCAGTACTTC. Protein: CASSAAHPWETQYF.

V usage is TRBV5-1 and J usage is TRBJ2-5; D may be TRBD2 (5 bases). The V gene lost 7 bases and the J gene lost 1 base, with 17 bases spanning the gap. The CDR3 has 15 residues. Germline V gene data show CDR1 as SGHRS and CDR2 as YFSETQ. The CDR3 sequence: CASLSDPTTQETQYF. In nucleotides, the CDR3 is TGCGCCAGCCTAAGCGACCCGACTACCCAAGAGACCCAGTACTTC.

This clone has a handful of counts. J is TRBJ2-3 and V is TRBV7-3, with D tentatively TRBD1 or TRBD2 (5 bases each). V was trimmed by 1 base and J by 3 bases, leaving 8 bases between them. The germline V gene encodes CDR1 SGHTA and CDR2 FQGTGA. The length of the CDR3 is 14 residues. CDR3 nucleotides: TGTGCCAGCAGCTTAATTGGGGGTACAGATACGCAGTATTTT. Amino acid sequence: CASSLIGGTDTQYF.

The V and J genes are TRBV6-6 and TRBJ1-2; D gene uncertain. The length of the CDR3 is 12 residues. Trimming took 4 bases from V and 8 from J, leaving 11 bases between them. Germline loops: CDR1 MNHNY, CDR2 SVGAGI (reference sequence). The CDR3 region is CASSSGPGGYTF. For the CDR3, the DNA is TGTGCCAGCAGTTCGGGCCCGGGAGGCTACACCTTC.

V usage is TRBV28 and J usage is TRBJ1-1, with D unclear. This CDR3 has 14 amino acids. The germline V gene encodes CDR1 MDHEN and CDR2 SYDVKM. Trimming removed 5 bases at V and 7 bases at J, with 17 bases between. Here the CDR3 DNA reads TGTGCCAGCAGTCCGTCTATCCAACACGTTGAAGCTTTCTTT. Amino acid sequence: CASSPSIQHVEAFF. Full variable domain (rest looked up from reference TRBV28 and TRBJ1-1): DVKVTQSSRYLVKRTGEKVFLECVQDMDHENMFWYRQDPGLGLRLIYFSYDVKMKEKGDIPEGYSVSREKKERFSLILESASTNQTSMYLCASSPSIQHVEAFFGQGTRLTVV.

This clone was seen a few times. The chain recombines TRBV6-6 with TRBJ1-3; 9 bases map to TRBD1. Per germline, CDR1 MNHNY and CDR2 SVGAGI (reference sequence). V shed 2 bases, J shed 8 bases, and the junction held 4 bases outside the gene matches. The CDR3 runs to 14 residues. The CDR3 DNA is TGTGCCAGCAGTTACGACAGGGGGGTGGACACCATATATTTT. As protein: CASSYDRGVDTIYF.